One sample yielded the 16 T cell receptor beta chains listed below, sequenced in a study of CD8 T cells in Susac syndrome. Random hexamers served to reverse transcribe about 0.5 to 1 ug RNA. TCRdb called the immunoSEQ multiplex PCR reads again in MiXCR, with one record for every CDR3 protein. The table has 150,000 to 200,000 distinct CDR3 sequences, 92% seen once. Sequencing used CD4+ T cells from PBMCs. The source is a human donor in good health.

The V and J genes are TRBV30 and TRBJ1-3; D unresolved. Germline V gives CDR1 GTSNPN, CDR2 SVGIG (reference sequence). Trimming removed 1 base at V and 6 bases at J, with 16 bases between. The CDR3 runs 15 residues. Written as DNA, the CDR3 is TGTGCCTGGAGTGCAAAACATGGCTGGACAAACACCATATATTTT. This codes for CAWSAKHGWTNTIYF.

This clonotype was detected once. This chain connects TRBV5-6 to TRBJ2-1; D may be TRBD2 (5 bases). Germline assignment: CDR1 SGHDT and CDR2 YYEEEE. There are 14 residues in the CDR3. V shed 6 bases and J shed 8 bases, with 18 bases lying between them. The CDR3 DNA sequence: TGTGCCAGCACCCTCTATGCCGGGATTGATGAGCAGTTCTTC. This codes for CASTLYAGIDEQFF.

The chain employs TRBV30 and TRBJ2-1; D gene ambiguous. The CDR3 is 11 residues long. The germline V and J ends were trimmed by 0 bases and 8 bases, with 5 bases remaining between them. Germline V gene sequence: CDR1 GTSNPN, CDR2 SVGIG (reference sequence). CDR3 in amino acids: CAWSVKYEQFF. The CDR3 DNA reads as TGTGCCTGGAGTGTTAAGTATGAGCAGTTCTTC.

V is TRBV29-1 and J is TRBJ1-5, with a possible D match to TRBD1 (6 bases). This CDR3 spans 15 amino acids. Germline CDR1 SQVTM, CDR2 ANQGSEA. V was clipped by 5 bases and J by 2 bases, with 16 bases between them. The CDR3 sequence is CSVKVTGSGNQPQHF. DNA of the CDR3: TGCAGCGTTAAGGTAACAGGGTCGGGCAATCAGCCCCAGCATTTT.

The table lists this clonotype with a few counts. The J gene is TRBJ2-1, the V gene TRBV5-1; D gene uncertain. The CDR3 length is 15 residues. Per the germline V gene, CDR1 is SGHRS and CDR2 is YFSETQ. V lost 1 base, J lost 4 bases, and 12 bases lay in between. CDR3 loop: CASSLRAADYNEQFF. The DNA for the CDR3 is TGCGCCAGCAGCTTGAGGGCGGCGGATTACAATGAGCAGTTCTTC.

V gene TRBV11-2 combines with J gene TRBJ2-6, with D possibly matching TRBD2 (5 bases). The germline V gene encodes CDR1 SGHAT and CDR2 FQNNGV. This CDR3 spans 16 amino acids. V lost 3 bases to trimming and J lost 2 bases, with 11 bases between them. The CDR3 bases are TGTGCCAGCAGCTTCTTTGTGGAGGCTGGGGCCAACGTCCTGACTTTC. It yields the protein CASSFFVEAGANVLTF.

This clonotype was recorded only once. V is TRBV5-1 and J is TRBJ2-2, with 9 bases matching TRBD2. The CDR3 loop spans 16 amino acids. The germline V gene has CDR1 SGHRS and CDR2 YFSETQ. Unmatched junction bases numbered 11, after V lost 4 bases and J lost 7 bases. The CDR3 nucleotides read TGCGCCAGCAGCCCCCGAGGAGCTAGCGGGGACGGGGAGCTGTTTTTT. This encodes CASSPRGASGDGELFF.

The chain has TRBV7-8 and TRBJ2-6; D is unclear. The germline V gene has CDR1 SGHVS and CDR2 FQNEAQ. The V end lost 2 bases, the J end lost 0 bases, and 14 bases lay between the germline ends. The CDR3 is 18 residues long. The CDR3 is CASSLSTWAVSGANVLTF. DNA of the CDR3: TGTGCCAGCAGCTTAAGCACCTGGGCAGTCTCTGGGGCCAACGTCCTGACTTTC.

This clonotype was counted once. V gene TRBV18 combines with J gene TRBJ2-1, with 8 nucleotides matching TRBD2. In germline, CDR1 is KGHSH, CDR2 LQKENI. The V segment lost 3 bases and the J segment 6 bases; nucleotides outside the gene matches: 4. CDR3 length: 14 amino acids. The CDR3 is CASSPSGTSNEQFF. For the CDR3, the DNA is TGTGCCAGCTCACCTAGCGGGACCTCCAATGAGCAGTTCTTC.

The rearrangement joins TRBV20-1 to TRBJ2-2, with D perhaps matching TRBD2 (5 bases). CDR3 size: 13 residues. Per the germline V gene, CDR1 is DFQATT and CDR2 is SNEGSKA (reference sequence). The V gene lost 6 bases and the J gene lost 15 bases, with 23 bases spanning the gap. CDR3 bases: TGCAGTGCGCGACTTCCGGGAATTGGGCCGGTGTTTTTT. This codes for CSARLPGIGPVFF.

The V call is TRBV24-1, the J call TRBJ2-1; 12 nucleotides match TRBD1. The ends lost 3 bases at V and 9 bases at J; junction bases unmatched: 17. Germline assignment: CDR1 KGHDR and CDR2 SFDVKD. This CDR3 has 19 amino acids. The CDR3 reads CATSDPGQGARFEAGEQFF. CDR3 sequence (DNA): TGTGCCACCAGTGATCCGGGACAGGGGGCCAGATTTGAAGCAGGTGAGCAGTTCTTC.

This chain connects TRBV5-1 to TRBJ2-2; 7 nucleotides agree with TRBD1. The ends lost 2 bases at V and 4 bases at J; junction bases unmatched: 14. The CDR3 is made up of 18 amino acids. Germline V lookup: CDR1 SGHRS, CDR2 YFSETQ. CDR3: CASSFYLLQGRGTGELFF. The CDR3 DNA follows: TGCGCCAGCAGCTTCTACCTCCTACAGGGGAGAGGCACCGGGGAGCTGTTTTTT.

V and J are TRBV9 and TRBJ2-7; weak D call: TRBD1 (5 bases). The CDR3 extends over 15 amino acids. Per the germline V gene, CDR1 is SGDLS and CDR2 is YYNGEE. V lost 1 base and J 2 bases, leaving 13 bases between the germline ends. The CDR3 loop reads CASSVSTGFTYEQYF. CDR3 DNA sequence: TGTGCCAGCAGCGTATCAACAGGTTTTACCTACGAGCAGTACTTC.

CDR3 sequence reads: CASSLGPVNTEAFF. The CDR3 DNA reads as TGTGCCAGCAGCTTAGGACCAGTGAACACTGAAGCTTTCTTT. The chain employs TRBV7-2 and TRBJ1-1; D is undetermined. This CDR3 has 14 residues. V dropped 1 base and J dropped 0 bases, with 6 bases sitting between them. The germline gives CDR1 SGHTA, CDR2 FQGNSA.

V and J are TRBV12-3 or TRBV12-4 and TRBJ1-1; no firm D call. The CDR3 has 11 residues. V gave up 1 base and J gave up 10 bases, with 7 bases separating them. CDR3 in amino acids: CASSLGSGAFF. The CDR3 DNA is TGTGCCAGCAGTTTAGGGTCGGGAGCTTTCTTT.

The chain combines TRBV20-1 with TRBJ1-1, with TRBD1 matching over 11 bases. Germline trimming cut 7 bases from V and 5 bases from J; bases unmatched to any gene: 15. The CDR3 covers 16 residues. Germline CDR1 DFQATT, CDR2 SNEGSKA (reference sequence). The CDR3 loop reads CSVSDRGHGSGTEAFF. For the CDR3, the DNA is TGCAGTGTCTCGGACAGGGGGCATGGTTCAGGTACTGAAGCTTTCTTT.